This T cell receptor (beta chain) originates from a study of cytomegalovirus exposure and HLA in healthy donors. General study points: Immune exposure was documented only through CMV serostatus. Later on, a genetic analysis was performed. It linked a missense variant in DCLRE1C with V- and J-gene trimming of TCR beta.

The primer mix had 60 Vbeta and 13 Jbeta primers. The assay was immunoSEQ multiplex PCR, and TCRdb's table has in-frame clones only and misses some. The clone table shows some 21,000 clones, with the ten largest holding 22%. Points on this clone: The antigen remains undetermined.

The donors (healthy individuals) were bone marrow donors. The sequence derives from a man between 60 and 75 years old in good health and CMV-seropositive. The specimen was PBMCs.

In DNA form, the CDR3 reads TGTGCCAGCAGTGAAGTTGGCGGGCACACCGGGGAGCTGTTTTTT. Translated: CASSEVGGHTGELFF. This chain joins TRBV6-1 and TRBJ2-2; D might be TRBD2 (5 bases). Between the trimmed V and J ends, which lost 1 base and 3 bases, there was a span of 9 bases. The CDR3 is 15 residues long. Germline V gene lookup returns CDR1 MNHNS and CDR2 SASEGT.